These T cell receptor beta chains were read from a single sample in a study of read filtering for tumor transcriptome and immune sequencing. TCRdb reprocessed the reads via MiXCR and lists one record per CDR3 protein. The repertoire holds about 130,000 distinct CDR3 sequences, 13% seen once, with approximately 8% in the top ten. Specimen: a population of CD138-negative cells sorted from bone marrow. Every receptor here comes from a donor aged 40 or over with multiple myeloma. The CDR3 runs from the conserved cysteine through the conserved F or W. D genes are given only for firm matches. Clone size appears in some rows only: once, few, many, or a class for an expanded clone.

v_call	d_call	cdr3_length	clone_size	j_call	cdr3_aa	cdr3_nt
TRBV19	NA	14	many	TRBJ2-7	CASSIFYGHLEQYF	TGTGCCAGTAGTATCTTCTACGGACATTTGGAGCAGTACTTC
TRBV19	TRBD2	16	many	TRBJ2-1	CASTPRAGASYNEQFF	TGTGCCAGTACCCCTCGGGCGGGAGCTTCCTACAATGAGCAGTTCTTC
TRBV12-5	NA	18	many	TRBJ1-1	CASGLNQDQVKRNTEAFF	TGTGCTAGTGGTTTGAATCAGGACCAAGTGAAGAGGAACACTGAAGCTTTCTTT
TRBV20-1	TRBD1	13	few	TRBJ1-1	CSAKDRAFTEAFF	TGCAGTGCGAAGGACAGGGCTTTCACTGAAGCTTTCTTT
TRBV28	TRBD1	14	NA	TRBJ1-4	CASSSRQGLEKLFF	TGTGCCAGCAGTTCCCGACAGGGCCTTGAAAAACTGTTTTTT
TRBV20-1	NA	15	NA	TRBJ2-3	CSARGPGGPTDTQYF	TGCAGTGCTAGAGGCCCTGGGGGCCCCACAGATACGCAGTACTTT
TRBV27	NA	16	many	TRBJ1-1	CASSPRASPSNTEAFF	TGTGCCAGCAGTCCCCGGGCCTCCCCCTCGAACACTGAAGCTTTCTTT
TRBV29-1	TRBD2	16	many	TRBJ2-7	CSVEWVTSGRAGEQYF	TGCAGCGTTGAATGGGTTACTAGCGGGAGGGCAGGGGAGCAGTACTTC
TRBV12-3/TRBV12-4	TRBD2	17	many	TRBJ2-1	CASSLRYGGRSYNEQFF	TGTGCCAGCAGTTTACGGTACGGCGGGAGGTCCTACAATGAGCAGTTCTTC
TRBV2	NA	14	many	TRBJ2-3	CASSETGGTDTQYF	TGTGCCAGCAGTGAAACAGGCGGCACAGATACGCAGTATTTT
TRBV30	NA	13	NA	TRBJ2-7	CAWAPGQGYEQYF	TGTGCCTGGGCTCCGGGACAAGGCTACGAGCAGTACTTC
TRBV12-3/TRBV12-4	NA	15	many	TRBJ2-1	CASSFGGASYNEQFF	TGTGCCAGCAGTTTTGGGGGAGCTTCCTACAATGAGCAGTTCTTC
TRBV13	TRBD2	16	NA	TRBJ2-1	CASSLGISGSHNEQFF	TGTGCCAGCAGCCTAGGTATTAGCGGGAGCCACAATGAGCAGTTCTTC
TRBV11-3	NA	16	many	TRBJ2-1	CASSLELASLYNEQFF	TGTGCCAGCAGCTTAGAACTGGCCTCCCTCTACAATGAGCAGTTCTTC
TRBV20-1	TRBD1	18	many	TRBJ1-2	CSASSRGQGPKIYYGYTF	TGCAGTGCTAGTTCCCGAGGACAGGGCCCCAAAATTTACTATGGCTACACCTTC
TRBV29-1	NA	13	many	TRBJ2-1	CSVDKDAGYEQFF	TGCAGCGTTGATAAGGACGCCGGCTATGAGCAGTTCTTC
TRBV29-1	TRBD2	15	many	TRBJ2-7	CSVGGSLAESYEQYF	TGCAGCGTGGGGGGGAGTCTAGCGGAATCCTACGAGCAGTACTTC
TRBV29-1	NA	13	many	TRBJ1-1	CSAGRGEWTEAFF	TGCAGCGCCGGGCGGGGTGAGTGGACTGAAGCTTTCTTT
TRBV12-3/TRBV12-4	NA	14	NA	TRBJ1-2	CASCLGSGDFGYTF	TGTGCCAGCTGTTTAGGGTCAGGGGATTTTGGCTACACGTTC
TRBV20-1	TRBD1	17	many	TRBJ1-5	CSARAEDRANRNQPQHF	TGCAGTGCTAGAGCGGAGGACAGGGCGAATCGCAATCAGCCCCAGCATTTT